The clone carrying this T cell receptor beta chain turned up a few times. There are 13 residues in the CDR3. Germline CDR1 is MNHEY and CDR2 is SVGEGT. V lost 8 bases, J lost 5 bases, and 14 bases lay in between. The data were taken from a study of T-cell memory formation after mild COVID-19. TCRdb re-called the 5' RACE reads through MiXCR, storing one row per CDR3 protein. The repertoire holds about 240,000 distinct CDR3 sequences, over 8.5% seen once, with 20% to 25% in the top ten. Input material: PBMCs or a T cell subset sorted from them (not recorded which). This chain links TRBV6-2 or TRBV6-3 with TRBJ2-3, with a weak D call TRBD1 (5 bases). The sequence was collected from a man between 18 and 29 years old who had mild COVID-19 (a few samples of this study predate the infection). Cell type and time point are not known. The CDR3 loop reads CASLKGLIDTQYF. CDR3 sequence (DNA): TGTGCCAGCCTAAAGGGGTTGATAGATACGCAGTATTTT.